Sequencing of this TCR beta chain was carried out in a study of blood T cell repertoires in COVID-19. TCRdb keeps only in-frame clones here, not all; method: immunoSEQ multiplex PCR. In the table there are about 89,000 clones, roughly 87% of which are singletons. The CDR3 totals 17 residues. V shed 1 base and J 5 bases; nucleotides not matched to a gene: 10. Germline CDR1 and CDR2: LGHNA and YNFKEQ. Sample: peripheral blood. This sequence originates from a male donor with acute or convalescent COVID-19. The gene calls are TRBV4-2 and TRBJ2-5, with 10 bases fitting TRBD2. The CDR3 is CASSQGLAGAGGETQYF. CDR3 nucleotides: TGTGCCAGCAGCCAAGGCCTAGCGGGGGCCGGAGGGGAGACCCAGTACTTC.